Here is one TCR beta chain with its context. The sample belongs to a study of patients and donors after allogeneic stem cell transplantation. With 0 bases removed from V and 5 bases from J, the gap between germline ends came to 10 bases. Germline loops: CDR1 ENHRY, CDR2 SYGVKD. CDR3 length: 14 amino acids. A single record per CDR3 protein comes from TCRdb applying MiXCR to the RT-PCR reads. The top ten hold 5% to 7.5% of the sample, which has about a million distinct CDR3 sequences, about 20% seen once. This chain links TRBV10-3 with TRBJ1-2; D might be TRBD1 (5 bases). Material for sequencing was blood, either unsorted or a sorted T cell fraction (not recorded which). The TCR comes from a human donor who was either an allogeneic HSCT recipient or a stem cell or donor lymphocyte infusion donor (not recorded which). It is not recorded whose cells these are; they may come from a transplant donor. CDR3 residues: CAISESRDGYGYTF. Here the CDR3 DNA reads TGTGCCATCAGTGAGTCGAGGGACGGATATGGCTACACCTTC.